The entry below gives a single T cell receptor beta chain sequence along with its context. The antigen remains undetermined. These data come from a study of shared clonotypes between healthy human individuals. This table comes from immunoSEQ multiplex PCR, and its TCRdb copy is limited to in-frame clones, with some not included. The table lists around 580,000 clones, roughly 98% of them singletons, with approximately 0.33% in the top ten. Broader study findings: Naive CD4 clonotypes overlapped across a few donors at approximately 5.5%. What naive subsets generally showed was a larger estimated richness than memory subsets showed.

CD45RO negativity and positive selection for CCR7 defined naive CD8 cells, a population that excluded terminally differentiated effector memory CD45RA+ cells. Germline CDR1 and CDR2: SGDLS and YYNGEE. This CDR3 region has 15 residues. The V end lost 4 bases, the J end lost 8 bases, and 18 bases lay between the germline ends. The rearrangement uses TRBV9 and TRBJ1-4; no reliable D call. Sequenced material: naive CD8+ T cells sorted from blood. The receptor was derived from a man aged 30 to 39 in good health. CDR3 region: CASSSEGGFGEKLFF. In nucleotides, the CDR3 is TGTGCCAGCAGCTCAGAGGGAGGTTTCGGGGAAAAACTGTTTTTT.